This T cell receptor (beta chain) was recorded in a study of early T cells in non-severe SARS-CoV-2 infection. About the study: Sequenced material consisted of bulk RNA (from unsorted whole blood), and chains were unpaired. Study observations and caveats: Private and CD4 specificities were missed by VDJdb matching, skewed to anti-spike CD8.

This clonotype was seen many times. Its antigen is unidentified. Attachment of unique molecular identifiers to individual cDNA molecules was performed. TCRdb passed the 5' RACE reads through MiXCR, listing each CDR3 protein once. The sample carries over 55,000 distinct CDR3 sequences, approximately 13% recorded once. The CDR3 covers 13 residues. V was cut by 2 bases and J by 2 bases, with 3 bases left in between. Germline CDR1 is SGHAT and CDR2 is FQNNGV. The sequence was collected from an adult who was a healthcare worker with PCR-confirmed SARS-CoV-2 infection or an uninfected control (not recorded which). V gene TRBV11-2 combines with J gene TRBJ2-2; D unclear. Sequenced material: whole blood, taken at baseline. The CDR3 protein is CASSLLNTGELFF. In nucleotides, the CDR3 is TGTGCCAGCAGCTTATTAAACACCGGGGAGCTGTTTTTT.